This TCR beta chain stems from a study of CD8 T cells in ankylosing spondylitis. Overall study results and limits: A motif in TCR beta, a set of seven to nine highly homologous variants, appeared characteristic of ankylosing spondylitis blood.

TCRdb re-called the 5' RACE reads with MiXCR, one entry per CDR3 protein. The sample records around 490,000 distinct CDR3 sequences, roughly 5.2% being singletons. CDR1 KGHSH and CDR2 LQKENI come from the germline V gene. V lost 4 bases, J lost 16 bases, and 17 bases lay in between. CDR3 length equals 12 residues. This clonotype was counted ten times or more. The antigen is undetermined. The clonotype originates from a male donor with ankylosing spondylitis. The specimen was blood, either unsorted or a sorted T cell fraction (not recorded which). This chain uses TRBV18 with TRBJ2-1; weak D call: TRBD1 (5 bases). CDR3 sequence: CASSLRDGAKFF. The CDR3 DNA is TGTGCCAGCTCACTTAGAGATGGGGCCAAATTCTTC.